This is a list of T cell receptor beta chains from one sample in a study of shared clonotypes between healthy human individuals. Sequencing was performed with immunoSEQ multiplex PCR; in TCRdb, only in-frame clones are kept and a portion is missing. The data contain approximately 2.5 million clones, more than 90% of them singletons. The sequenced sample consisted of naive CD4+ T cells sorted from blood. Every receptor here comes from a man aged 18 to 30 in good health. Both conserved end residues are part of each CDR3. The D gene is left open where the match is weak. Clone size is not always given. Where it is, it says once, few, many or a class for expanded clones.

v_call: TRBV4-1; j_call: TRBJ2-1; d_call: TRBD2; clone_size: -; cdr3_nt: TGCGCCAGCAGCCAAGATTTATTTGGGACTAGCGGGAGACGGTACAATGAGCAGTTCTTC; cdr3_aa: CASSQDLFGTSGRRYNEQFF
v_call: TRBV6-5; j_call: TRBJ2-5; d_call: -; clone_size: -; cdr3_nt: TGTGCCAGTACCCGAGAGGGGACCCAGTACTTC; cdr3_aa: CASTREGTQYF
v_call: TRBV4-1; j_call: TRBJ1-3; d_call: -; clone_size: -; cdr3_nt: TGCGCCAGCAGCCAAGATCACAACATCCTAAACACCATATATTTT; cdr3_aa: CASSQDHNILNTIYF
v_call: TRBV18; j_call: TRBJ2-5; d_call: TRBD2; clone_size: -; cdr3_nt: TGTGCCAGCTCACTGGGGGGGTCGTACCAAGAGACCCAGTACTTC; cdr3_aa: CASSLGGSYQETQYF
v_call: TRBV2; j_call: TRBJ2-7; d_call: -; clone_size: -; cdr3_nt: TGTGCCAGCAACCCGGGGCCACTGGTAGCCAGGCAGTACTTC; cdr3_aa: CASNPGPLVARQYF
v_call: TRBV19; j_call: TRBJ2-3; d_call: -; clone_size: -; cdr3_nt: TGTGCCAGTAGTCGGGTGGGGAAGACAGATACGCAGTATTTT; cdr3_aa: CASSRVGKTDTQYF
v_call: TRBV5-6; j_call: TRBJ2-1; d_call: -; clone_size: -; cdr3_nt: TGTGCCAGCAGCTTGGGACGCTCTTTCGATGAGCAGTTCTTC; cdr3_aa: CASSLGRSFDEQFF
v_call: TRBV18; j_call: TRBJ2-3; d_call: TRBD2; clone_size: -; cdr3_nt: TGTGCCAGCTCACCAGTAGCGGGGGGCGTCCGGGATACGCAGTATTTT; cdr3_aa: CASSPVAGGVRDTQYF
v_call: TRBV29-1; j_call: TRBJ1-3; d_call: -; clone_size: -; cdr3_nt: TGCAGCGTTGAAGATTTCTGTTCGCGAAACACCATATATTTT; cdr3_aa: CSVEDFCSRNTIYF
v_call: TRBV4-3; j_call: TRBJ1-1; d_call: -; clone_size: -; cdr3_nt: TGCGCCAGCAGCCAAGAAAAAAGGGGGACTGAAGCTTTCTTT; cdr3_aa: CASSQEKRGTEAFF
v_call: TRBV29-1; j_call: TRBJ2-1; d_call: TRBD2; clone_size: -; cdr3_nt: TGCAGCGTTGACCCAGCGGGGGGTTACAATGAGCAGTTCTTC; cdr3_aa: CSVDPAGGYNEQFF
v_call: TRBV6-5; j_call: TRBJ1-3; d_call: -; clone_size: -; cdr3_nt: TGTGCCAGCAGTTCAGGGACTGGAAACACCATATATTTT; cdr3_aa: CASSSGTGNTIYF
v_call: TRBV10-1; j_call: TRBJ1-1; d_call: TRBD1; clone_size: -; cdr3_nt: TGCGCCAGCAGTGAACCGGGACAGGGTAAATCTGAAGCTTTCTTT; cdr3_aa: CASSEPGQGKSEAFF
v_call: TRBV9; j_call: TRBJ2-5; d_call: TRBD1; clone_size: once; cdr3_nt: TGTGCCAGCAGCGTAGAGTCCACCGGGACAGGGTTTCAAGAGACCCAGTACTTC; cdr3_aa: CASSVESTGTGFQETQYF
v_call: TRBV6-6; j_call: TRBJ1-1; d_call: -; clone_size: few; cdr3_nt: TGTGCCAGCAGTCTATACACTGAAGCTTTCTTT; cdr3_aa: CASSLYTEAFF
v_call: TRBV30; j_call: TRBJ2-7; d_call: TRBD1; clone_size: -; cdr3_nt: TGTGCCTGGAGAAGGACAGGGGTGTCCTACGAGCAGTACTTC; cdr3_aa: CAWRRTGVSYEQYF